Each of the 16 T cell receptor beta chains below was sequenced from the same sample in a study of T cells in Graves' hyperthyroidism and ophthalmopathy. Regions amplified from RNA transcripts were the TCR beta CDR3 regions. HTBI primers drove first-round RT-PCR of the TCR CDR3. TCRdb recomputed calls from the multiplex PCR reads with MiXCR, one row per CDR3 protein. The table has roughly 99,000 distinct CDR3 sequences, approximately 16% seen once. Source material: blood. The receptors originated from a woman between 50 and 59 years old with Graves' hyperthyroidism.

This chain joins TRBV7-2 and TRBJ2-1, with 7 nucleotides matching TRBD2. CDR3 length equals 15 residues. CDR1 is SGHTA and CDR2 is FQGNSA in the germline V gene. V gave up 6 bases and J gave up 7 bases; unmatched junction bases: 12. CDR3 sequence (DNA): TGTGCCAGCAGGACTACTAGCGAACACGTGAATGAGCAGTTCTTC. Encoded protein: CASRTTSEHVNEQFF.

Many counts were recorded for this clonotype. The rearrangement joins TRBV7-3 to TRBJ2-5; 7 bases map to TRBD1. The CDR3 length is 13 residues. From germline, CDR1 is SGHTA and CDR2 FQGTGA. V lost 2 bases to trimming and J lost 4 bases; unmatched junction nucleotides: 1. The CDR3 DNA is TGTGCCAGCAGCTTACAGGGGGTAGAGACCCAGTACTTC. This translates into CASSLQGVETQYF.

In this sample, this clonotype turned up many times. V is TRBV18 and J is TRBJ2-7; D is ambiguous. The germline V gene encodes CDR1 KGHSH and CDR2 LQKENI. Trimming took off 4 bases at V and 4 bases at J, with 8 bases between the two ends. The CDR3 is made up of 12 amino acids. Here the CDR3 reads CASSRSGYEQYF. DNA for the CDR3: TGTGCCAGCTCACGTTCCGGTTACGAGCAGTACTTC.

The CDR3 DNA reads as TGCAGCGCCAGGACTAGCGGGCTTTACAATGAGCAGTTCTTC. Translated, it gives CSARTSGLYNEQFF. The chain has TRBV29-1 and TRBJ2-1; TRBD2 matches 11 bases. The J segment lost 4 bases and the V segment lost 7 bases, leaving 6 bases of the junction unmatched. CDR1 is SQVTM, CDR2 ANQGSEA, per germline. The CDR3 runs 14 residues.

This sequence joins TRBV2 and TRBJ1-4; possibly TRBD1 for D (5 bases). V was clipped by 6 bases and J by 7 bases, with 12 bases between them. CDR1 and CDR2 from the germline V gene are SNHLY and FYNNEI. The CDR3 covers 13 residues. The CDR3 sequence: CASSPRDAEKLFF. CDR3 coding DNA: TGTGCCAGCAGCCCGAGGGACGCTGAAAAACTGTTTTTT. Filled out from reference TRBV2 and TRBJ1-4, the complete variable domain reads EPEVTQTPSHQVTQMGQEVILRCVPISNHLYFYWYRQILGQKVEFLVSFYNNEISEKSEIFDDQFSVERPDGSNFTLKIRSTKLEDSAMYFCASSPRDAEKLFFGSGTQLSVL.

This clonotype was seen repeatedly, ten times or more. The CDR3 bases are TGTGCCAGCAGCCGAGGGCAGAGGGTAAGAGCAGCAGAGACCCAGTACTTC. Translated, it gives CASSRGQRVRAAETQYF. This chain connects TRBV3-1 to TRBJ2-5, with D possibly matching TRBD2 (5 bases). V was shortened by 4 bases and J by 4 bases, with 22 bases between the two germline ends. The CDR3 extends over 17 amino acids. Germline CDR1 LGHDT, CDR2 YNNKEL (reference sequence).

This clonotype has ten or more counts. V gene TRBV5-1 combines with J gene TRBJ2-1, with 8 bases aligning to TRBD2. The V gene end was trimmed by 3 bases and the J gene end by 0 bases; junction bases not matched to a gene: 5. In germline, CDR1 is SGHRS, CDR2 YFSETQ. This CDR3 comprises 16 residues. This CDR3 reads CASSSLAGHSYNEQFF. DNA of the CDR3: TGCGCCAGCAGCTCCTTAGCGGGGCACTCCTACAATGAGCAGTTCTTC.

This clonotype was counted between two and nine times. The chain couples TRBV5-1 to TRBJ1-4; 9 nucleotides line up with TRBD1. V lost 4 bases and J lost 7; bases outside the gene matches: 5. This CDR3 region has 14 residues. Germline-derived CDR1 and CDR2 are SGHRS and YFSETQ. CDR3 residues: CASSPGQGFEKLFF. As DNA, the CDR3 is TGCGCCAGCAGCCCCGGACAGGGGTTTGAAAAACTGTTTTTT. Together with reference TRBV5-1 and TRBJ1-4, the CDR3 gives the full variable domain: KAGVTQTPRYLIKTRGQQVTLSCSPISGHRSVSWYQQTPGQGLQFLFEYFSETQRNKGNFPGRFSGRQFSNSRSEMNVSTLELGDSALYLCASSPGQGFEKLFFGSGTQLSVL.

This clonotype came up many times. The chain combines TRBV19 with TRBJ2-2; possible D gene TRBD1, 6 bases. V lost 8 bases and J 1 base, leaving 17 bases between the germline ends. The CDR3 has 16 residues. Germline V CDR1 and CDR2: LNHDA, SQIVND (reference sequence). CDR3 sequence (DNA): TGTGCCAGTTCACCTCCCCCGGGACAGAACACCGGGGAGCTGTTTTTT. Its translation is CASSPPPGQNTGELFF.

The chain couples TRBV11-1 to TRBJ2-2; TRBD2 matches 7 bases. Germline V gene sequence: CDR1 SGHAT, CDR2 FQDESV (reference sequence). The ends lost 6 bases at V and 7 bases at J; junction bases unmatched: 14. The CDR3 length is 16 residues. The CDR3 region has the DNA TGTGCCAGCAGACCCAGCGGGGCCGTGTCTGTCGGGGAGCTGTTTTTT. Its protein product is CASRPSGAVSVGELFF.

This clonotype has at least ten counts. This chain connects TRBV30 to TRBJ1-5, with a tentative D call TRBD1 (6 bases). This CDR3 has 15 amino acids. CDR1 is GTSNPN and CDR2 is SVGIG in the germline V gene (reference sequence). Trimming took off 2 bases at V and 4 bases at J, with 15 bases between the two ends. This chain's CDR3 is CAWSLRATGNQPQHF. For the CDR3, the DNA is TGTGCCTGGAGTCTTAGGGCGACAGGAAATCAGCCCCAGCATTTT.

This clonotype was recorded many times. This CDR3 reads CASSPDRGLNEQYF. The CDR3 DNA reads TGCGCCAGCAGCCCCGACAGGGGGCTGAACGAGCAGTACTTC. This chain joins TRBV10-1 and TRBJ2-7, with 10 bases that match TRBD1. In germline, CDR1 is WNHNN, CDR2 SYGVQD (reference sequence). This CDR3 is 14 amino acids long. V was clipped by 6 bases and J by 5 bases; unmatched bases: 7.

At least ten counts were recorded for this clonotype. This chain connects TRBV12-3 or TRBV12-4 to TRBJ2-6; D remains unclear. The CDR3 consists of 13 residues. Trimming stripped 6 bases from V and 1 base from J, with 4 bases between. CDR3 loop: CASRLSGANVLTF. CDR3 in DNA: TGTGCCAGCAGGCTATCTGGGGCCAACGTCCTGACTTTC.

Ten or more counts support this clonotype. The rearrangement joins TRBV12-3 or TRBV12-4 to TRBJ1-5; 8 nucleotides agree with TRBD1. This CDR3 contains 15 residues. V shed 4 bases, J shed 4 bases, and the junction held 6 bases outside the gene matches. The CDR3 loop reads CASSSTGGSNQPQHF. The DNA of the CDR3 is TGTGCCAGCAGTTCCACAGGGGGATCAAATCAGCCCCAGCATTTT.

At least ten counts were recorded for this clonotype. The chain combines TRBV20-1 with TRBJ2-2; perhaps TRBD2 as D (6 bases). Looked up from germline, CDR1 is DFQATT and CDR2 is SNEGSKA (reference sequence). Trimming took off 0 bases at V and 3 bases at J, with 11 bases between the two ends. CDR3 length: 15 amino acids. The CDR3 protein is CSARDAGRDTGELFF. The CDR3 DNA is TGCAGTGCTAGAGATGCGGGAAGGGACACCGGGGAGCTGTTTTTT.

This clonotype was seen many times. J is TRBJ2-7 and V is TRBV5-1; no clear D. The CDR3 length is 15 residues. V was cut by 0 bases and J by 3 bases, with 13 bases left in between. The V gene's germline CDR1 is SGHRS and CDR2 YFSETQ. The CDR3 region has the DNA TGCGCCAGCAGCTTGGATGGAAGTAGGGTCTACGAGCAGTACTTC. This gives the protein CASSLDGSRVYEQYF.